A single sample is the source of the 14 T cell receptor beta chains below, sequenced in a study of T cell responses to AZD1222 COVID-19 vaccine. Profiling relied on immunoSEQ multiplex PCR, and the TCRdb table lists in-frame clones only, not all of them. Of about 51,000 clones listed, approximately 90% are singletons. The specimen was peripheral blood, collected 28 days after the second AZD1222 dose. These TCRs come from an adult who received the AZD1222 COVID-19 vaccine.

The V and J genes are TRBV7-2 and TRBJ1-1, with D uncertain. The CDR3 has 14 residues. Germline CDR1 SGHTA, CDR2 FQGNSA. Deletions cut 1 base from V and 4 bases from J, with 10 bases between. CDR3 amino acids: CASSLVEGFTEAFF. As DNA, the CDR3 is TGTGCCAGCAGCTTAGTGGAGGGCTTCACTGAAGCTTTCTTT. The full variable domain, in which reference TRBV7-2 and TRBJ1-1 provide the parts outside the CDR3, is GAGVSQSPSNKVTEKGKDVELRCDPISGHTALYWYRQSLGQGLEFLIYFQGNSAPDKSGLPSDRFSAERTGGSVSTLTIQRTQQEDSAVYLCASSLVEGFTEAFFGQGTRLTVV.

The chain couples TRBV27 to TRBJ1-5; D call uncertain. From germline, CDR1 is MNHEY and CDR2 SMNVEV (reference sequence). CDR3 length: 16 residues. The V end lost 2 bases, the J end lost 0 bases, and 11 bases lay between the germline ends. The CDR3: CASSLTSTLSNQPQHF. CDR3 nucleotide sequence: TGTGCCAGCAGTTTAACCTCCACACTTAGCAATCAGCCCCAGCATTTT.

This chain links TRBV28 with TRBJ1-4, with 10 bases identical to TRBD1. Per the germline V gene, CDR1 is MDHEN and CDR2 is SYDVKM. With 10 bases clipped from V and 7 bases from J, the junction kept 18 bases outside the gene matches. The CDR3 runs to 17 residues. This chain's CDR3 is CATRERQGADMVEKLFF. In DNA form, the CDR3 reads TGTGCCACCCGGGAGAGACAGGGGGCGGATATGGTTGAAAAACTGTTTTTT.

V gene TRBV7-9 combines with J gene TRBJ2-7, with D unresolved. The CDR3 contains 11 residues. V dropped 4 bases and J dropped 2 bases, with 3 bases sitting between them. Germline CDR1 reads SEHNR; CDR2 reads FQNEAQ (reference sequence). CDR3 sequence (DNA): TGTGCCAGCAGCTCCACCTACGAGCAGTACTTC. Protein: CASSSTYEQYF.

The CDR3 DNA reads TGTGCCAGCGGCGGGACTAGCGGCTACGAGCAGTACTTC. It yields the protein CASGGTSGYEQYF. The V and J genes are TRBV6-4 and TRBJ2-7; 11 nucleotides match TRBD2. V lost 8 bases to trimming and J lost 3 bases; unmatched junction nucleotides: 3. The germline V gene encodes CDR1 MRHNA and CDR2 SNTAGT. The CDR3 has 13 residues.

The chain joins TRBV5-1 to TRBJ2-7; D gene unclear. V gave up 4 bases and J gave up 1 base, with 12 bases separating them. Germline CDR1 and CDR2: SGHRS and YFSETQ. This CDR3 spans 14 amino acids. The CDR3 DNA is TGCGCCAGCAGCCACGAAAGCTATTCCTACGAGCAGTACTTC. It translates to CASSHESYSYEQYF.

This chain's CDR3 is CASRSTGIGQFF. The CDR3 DNA reads as TGTGCCAGCAGAAGCACAGGCATAGGGCAGTTCTTC. The chain recombines TRBV6-5 with TRBJ2-1; tentatively, D is TRBD1 (5 bases). The CDR3 covers 12 residues. Germline CDR1 reads MNHEY; CDR2 reads SVGAGI. Trimming removed 6 bases at V and 12 bases at J, with 15 bases between.

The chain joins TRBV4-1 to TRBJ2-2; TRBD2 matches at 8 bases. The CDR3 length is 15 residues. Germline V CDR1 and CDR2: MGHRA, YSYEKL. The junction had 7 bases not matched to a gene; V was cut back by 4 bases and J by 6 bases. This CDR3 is CASSPSGLGAGELFF. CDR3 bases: TGCGCCAGCAGCCCCTCGGGACTAGGGGCCGGGGAGCTGTTTTTT.

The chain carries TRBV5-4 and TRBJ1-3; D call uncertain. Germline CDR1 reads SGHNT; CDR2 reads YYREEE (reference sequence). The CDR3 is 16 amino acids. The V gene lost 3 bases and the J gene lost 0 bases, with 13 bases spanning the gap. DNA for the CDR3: TGTGCCAGCAGCTCGCACGTACCCGGCTCTGGAAACACCATATATTTT. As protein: CASSSHVPGSGNTIYF.

CDR3 in amino acids: CASRERAGELFF. In DNA, the CDR3 is TGTGCCAGCAGGGAGCGGGCCGGGGAGCTGTTTTTT. V usage is TRBV2 and J usage is TRBJ2-2; D possibly corresponds to TRBD2 (6 bases). The germline V gene encodes CDR1 SNHLY and CDR2 FYNNEI. V gave up 6 bases and J gave up 6 bases, with 8 bases separating them. The CDR3 is 12 amino acids.

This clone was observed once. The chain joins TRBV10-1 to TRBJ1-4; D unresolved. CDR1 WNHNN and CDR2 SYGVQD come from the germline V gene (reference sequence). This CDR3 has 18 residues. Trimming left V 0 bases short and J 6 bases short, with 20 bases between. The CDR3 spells CASSESILIGNGYEKLFF. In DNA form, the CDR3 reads TGCGCCAGCAGTGAGTCGATTCTGATCGGAAACGGGTATGAAAAACTGTTTTTT.

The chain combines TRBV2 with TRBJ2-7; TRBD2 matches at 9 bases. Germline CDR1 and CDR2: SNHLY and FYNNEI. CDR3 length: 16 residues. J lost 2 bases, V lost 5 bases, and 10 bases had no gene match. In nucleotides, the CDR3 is TGTGCCAGCAGTCCCCCTGGCGGGAGGGCCCCCTACGAGCAGTACTTC. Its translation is CASSPPGGRAPYEQYF.

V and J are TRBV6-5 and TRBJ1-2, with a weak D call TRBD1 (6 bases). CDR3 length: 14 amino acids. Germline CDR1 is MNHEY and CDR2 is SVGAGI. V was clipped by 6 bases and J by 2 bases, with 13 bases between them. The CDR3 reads CASRLDRRNYGYTF. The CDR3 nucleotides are TGTGCCAGCAGGCTCGACAGGAGAAACTATGGCTACACCTTC.

The CDR3: CASSYGDGSWPQHF. Written as DNA, the CDR3 is TGTGCCAGCAGTTACGGGGACGGTTCCTGGCCCCAGCATTTT. The V call is TRBV6-5, the J call TRBJ1-5; possible D gene TRBD1, 5 bases. Trimming pared 2 bases from V and 9 bases from J, leaving 14 bases between. The CDR3 loop spans 14 amino acids. CDR1 and CDR2 (germline): MNHEY, SVGAGI.